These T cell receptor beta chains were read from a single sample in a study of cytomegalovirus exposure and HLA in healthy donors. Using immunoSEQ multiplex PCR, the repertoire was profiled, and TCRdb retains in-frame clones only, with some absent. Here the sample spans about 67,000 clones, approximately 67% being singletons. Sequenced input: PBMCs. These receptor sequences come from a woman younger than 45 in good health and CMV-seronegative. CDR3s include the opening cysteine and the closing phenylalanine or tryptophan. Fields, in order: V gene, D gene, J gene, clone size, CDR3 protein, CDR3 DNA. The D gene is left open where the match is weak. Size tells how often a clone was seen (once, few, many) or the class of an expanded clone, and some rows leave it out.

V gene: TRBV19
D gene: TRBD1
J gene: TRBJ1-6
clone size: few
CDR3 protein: CASSRTGDRNSPLHF
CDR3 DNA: TGTGCCAGTAGTAGAACTGGGGACAGAAATTCACCCCTCCACTTT

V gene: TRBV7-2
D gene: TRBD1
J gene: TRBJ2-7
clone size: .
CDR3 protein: CASSSLQGAMGEQYF
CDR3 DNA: TGTGCCAGCAGCTCGTTACAGGGGGCCATGGGGGAGCAGTACTTC

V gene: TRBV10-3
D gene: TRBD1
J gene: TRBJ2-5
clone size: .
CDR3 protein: CAIRGQGVQETQYF
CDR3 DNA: TGTGCCATCAGGGGACAGGGAGTGCAAGAGACCCAGTACTTC

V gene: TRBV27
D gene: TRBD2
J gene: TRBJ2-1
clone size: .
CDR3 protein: CASRERGGYNEQFF
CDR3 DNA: TGTGCCAGCAGGGAGCGGGGGGGTTACAATGAGCAGTTCTTC

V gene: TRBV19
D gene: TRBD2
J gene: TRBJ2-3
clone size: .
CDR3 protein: CASRLGLAGPSGTDTQYF
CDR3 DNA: TGTGCCAGTAGACTCGGACTAGCGGGGCCATCGGGCACAGATACGCAGTATTTT

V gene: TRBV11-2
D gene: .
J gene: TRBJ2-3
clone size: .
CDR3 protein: CASSFLIPSTAQYF
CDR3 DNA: TGTGCCAGCAGCTTTCTAATTCCATCAACTGCGCAGTATTTT

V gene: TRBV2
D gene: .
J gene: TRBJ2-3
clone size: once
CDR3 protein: CASRGDRQSTDTQYF
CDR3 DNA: TGTGCCAGCAGGGGTGACCGACAGAGCACAGATACGCAGTATTTT

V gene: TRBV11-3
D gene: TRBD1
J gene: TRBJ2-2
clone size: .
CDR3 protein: CASSPGQGNTGELFF
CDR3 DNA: TGTGCCAGCAGCCCTGGACAGGGGAACACCGGGGAGCTGTTTTTT

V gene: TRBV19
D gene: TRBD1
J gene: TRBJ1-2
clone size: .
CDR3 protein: CASSQDRGINYGYTF
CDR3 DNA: TGTGCCAGTAGTCAGGACAGGGGGATCAACTATGGCTACACCTTC

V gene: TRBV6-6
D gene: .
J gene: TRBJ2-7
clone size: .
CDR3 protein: CASSSGLRSSYEQYF
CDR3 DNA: TGTGCCAGCAGTTCGGGACTGAGGAGCTCCTACGAGCAGTACTTC

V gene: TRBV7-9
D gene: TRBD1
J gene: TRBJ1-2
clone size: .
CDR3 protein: CASSQETGVYYGYTF
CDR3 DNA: TGCGCCAGCAGCCAAGAGACAGGGGTTTACTATGGCTACACCTTC

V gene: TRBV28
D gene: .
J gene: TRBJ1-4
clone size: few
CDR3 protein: CASSLGLLGVEKLFF
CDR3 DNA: TGTGCCAGCAGTTTGGGCCTTTTGGGAGTGGAAAAACTGTTTTTT

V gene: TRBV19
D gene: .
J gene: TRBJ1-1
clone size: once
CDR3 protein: CASSSGFGNTEAFF
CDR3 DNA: TGTGCCAGTAGTAGCGGGTTCGGGAACACTGAAGCTTTCTTT

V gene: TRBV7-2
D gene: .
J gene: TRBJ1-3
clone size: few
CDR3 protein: CASSQDTDRGSGNTIYF
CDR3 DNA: TGTGCCAGCAGCCAAGATACCGACAGAGGCTCTGGAAACACCATATATTTT

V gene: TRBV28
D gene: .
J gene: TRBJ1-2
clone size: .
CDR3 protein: CASSFDAGGSAFFGYTF
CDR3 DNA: TGTGCCAGCAGTTTCGACGCGGGGGGATCTGCGTTTTTTGGCTACACCTTC